The T cell receptor (beta chain) described here comes from a study of blood T cells in healthy people across ages. Overall study results and limits: Roughly linear age-related decline in beta diversity appeared, significant by age about 40.

Every sample gave at least 5 micrograms of total RNA when it was extracted. Alongside a J-beta primer mix, a sample-barcoded 5' primer served in a second PCR lasting roughly 7 to 12 cycles. TCRdb re-derived calls from the 5' RACE reads in MiXCR, one entry per CDR3 protein. Of some 1,500,000 distinct CDR3 sequences listed, about 42% are singletons. This clonotype has a handful of counts. The antigen is undetermined. The CDR3 spans 14 residues. V was shortened by 3 bases and J by 6 bases, with 13 bases between the two germline ends. Per germline, CDR1 SGHDT and CDR2 YYEEEE. The sequencing input was blood. The receptor was derived from a woman aged 18-29 years in good health. The rearrangement links TRBV5-6 to TRBJ2-1; a weak D match, TRBD1 (5 bases). DNA for the CDR3: TGTGCCAGCAGCTCAGACAGTTTTGGCAATGAGCAGTTCTTC. It specifies CASSSDSFGNEQFF. Combining the CDR3 with reference TRBV5-6 and TRBJ2-1 gives the whole variable domain DAGVTQSPTHLIKTRGQQVTLRCSPKSGHDTVSWYQQALGQGPQFIFQYYEEEERQRGNFPDRFSGHQFPNYSSELNVNALLLGDSALYLCASSSDSFGNEQFFGPGTRLTVL.